The sample holds one count of the clone carrying this TCR beta chain. The data stem from a study of blood T cell repertoires in COVID-19. Study-level background: Sample material is recorded as cDNA or gDNA derived from T cells, B-cell-depleted T cells, or PBMCs.

Germline V gives CDR1 LGHNT, CDR2 FRNRAP. This CDR3 is 17 amino acids long. With V trimmed by 4 bases and J by 5 bases, 14 bases remained unmatched. Assay: immunoSEQ multiplex PCR; the TCRdb copy retains only in-frame clones and omits some. The table lists a few hundred thousand clones, roughly 89% of them singletons. The receptor's source is a woman between 35 and 50 years old who had recovered from COVID-19. This chain links TRBV12-5 with TRBJ1-1; TRBD1 agrees at 9 bases. Sequenced: peripheral blood. Here the CDR3 reads CASGYLLTGGRETEAFF. CDR3 sequence (DNA): TGTGCTAGTGGTTACCTACTAACAGGGGGCAGGGAAACTGAAGCTTTCTTT.